These T cell receptor beta chains were read from a single sample in a study of blood T cell repertoires in COVID-19. The repertoire was sequenced with immunoSEQ multiplex PCR; TCRdb's copy has only in-frame clones and lacks some. Here the sample spans around 81,000 clones, approximately 88% being singletons. Sequencing input: peripheral blood. Receptors were obtained from a man in his 70s with acute or convalescent COVID-19. CDR3s include the opening cysteine and the closing phenylalanine or tryptophan. The D gene is left open where the match is weak. Clone size is given for some rows only: seen once, a few or many times, or a class if the clone is expanded.

D	J	size	V	DNA	CDR3
NA	TRBJ1-1	NA	TRBV19	TGTGCCAGTATATCGACAGGGAACACTGAAGCTTTCTTT	CASISTGNTEAFF
TRBD1	TRBJ1-2	few	TRBV3-1/TRBV3-2	TGTGCCAGCAGCCTGAATAGGGGGCACGATGGCTACACCTTC	CASSLNRGHDGYTF
NA	TRBJ1-3	NA	TRBV3-1/TRBV3-2	TGTGCCAGCAGCCTAGGGAGTACTGGAAACACCATATATTTT	CASSLGSTGNTIYF
TRBD1	TRBJ1-2	NA	TRBV6-2/TRBV6-3	TGTGCCAGCAGTTACCCGGACAGGGGAGGAGGCTACACCTTC	CASSYPDRGGGYTF
TRBD2	TRBJ2-5	few	TRBV6-2/TRBV6-3	TGTGCCAGCAGTTACCCCCGCCTCGGCGGGGGGTTTCAAGAGACCCAGTACTTC	CASSYPRLGGGFQETQYF
NA	TRBJ2-2	NA	TRBV12-3/TRBV12-4	TGTGCCAGCAGCCCGGCAGCGGCCGGGGAGCTGTTTTTT	CASSPAAAGELFF
TRBD2	TRBJ2-7	NA	TRBV28	TGTGCCAGCAGTTGGGAGGGCCCGGGCAGGGCCTACGAGCAGTACTTC	CASSWEGPGRAYEQYF
NA	TRBJ1-1	NA	TRBV6-2/TRBV6-3	TGTGCCAGCAGTTGGGGTGGGAGCACGAACACTGAAGCTTTCTTT	CASSWGGSTNTEAFF
TRBD1	TRBJ1-2	NA	TRBV28	TGTGCCAGCAGTTTCGGCGGACAGGGCAACTATGGCTACACCTTC	CASSFGGQGNYGYTF
TRBD1	TRBJ1-1	NA	TRBV7-2	TGTGCCAGCAGCTTAGCCGGCGGGACAGGGGAAGCTTTCTTT	CASSLAGGTGEAFF
TRBD1	TRBJ1-5	NA	TRBV7-2	TGTGCCAGCAGCCCCGGACAGGGGTGGCATCAGCCCCAGCATTTT	CASSPGQGWHQPQHF
NA	TRBJ2-7	once	TRBV24-1	TGTGCCACCAGTGACCCCTCGGCGGGGTCCTACGAGCAGTACTTC	CATSDPSAGSYEQYF
NA	TRBJ1-1	few	TRBV9	TGTGCCAGCAGCGTAGAGGGAGCGGCTGAAGCTTTCTTT	CASSVEGAAEAFF
NA	TRBJ2-7	NA	TRBV18	TGTGCCAGCTCACCAATCGGGAAAGGGGGCGAGCAGTACTTC	CASSPIGKGGEQYF
NA	TRBJ2-2	NA	TRBV12-5	TGTGCTAGTGGCTACTATTACACCGGGGAGCTGTTTTTT	CASGYYYTGELFF
TRBD1	TRBJ1-5	NA	TRBV12-3/TRBV12-4	TGTGCCACCGGACAGGGGGCCGGTCAGCCCCAGCATTTT	CATGQGAGQPQHF
TRBD2	TRBJ2-1	NA	TRBV9	TGTGCCAGCAGCGTAGAAAGCGGGAGCTACAATGAGCAGTTCTTC	CASSVESGSYNEQFF
TRBD2	TRBJ2-7	NA	TRBV6-5	TGTGCCAGCAGTTACTCATTGCGGGGGGGGACCTACGAGCAGTACTTC	CASSYSLRGGTYEQYF